This T cell receptor (beta chain) appears in the sequencing data of a study of post-analysis software for immune sequencing data. Carried by the TCR beta cDNA libraries were unique molecular identifiers. TCRdb analysed the PCR reads with MiXCR anew, one entry per CDR3 protein. Of around 500,000 distinct CDR3 sequences in the sample, approximately 31% were seen once. With 0 bases clipped from V and 1 base from J, the junction kept 7 bases outside the gene matches. This CDR3 region has 17 residues. This clonotype has just a few counts. Its specificity is unknown. Study observations and caveats: Elevated frequency relative to controls characterized roughly 5 TRBV segments in patients, TRBV5-6, TRBV5-1 and TRBV20-1 among them.

The receptor's source is a girl aged 2 to 17 with multiple sclerosis. The chain couples TRBV12-3 or TRBV12-4 to TRBJ1-2, with 8 bases that match TRBD1. Sequencing used blood. Here the CDR3 reads CASSLAGLGQVNYGYTF. DNA for the CDR3: TGTGCCAGCAGTTTAGCGGGACTGGGACAGGTTAACTATGGCTACACCTTC.